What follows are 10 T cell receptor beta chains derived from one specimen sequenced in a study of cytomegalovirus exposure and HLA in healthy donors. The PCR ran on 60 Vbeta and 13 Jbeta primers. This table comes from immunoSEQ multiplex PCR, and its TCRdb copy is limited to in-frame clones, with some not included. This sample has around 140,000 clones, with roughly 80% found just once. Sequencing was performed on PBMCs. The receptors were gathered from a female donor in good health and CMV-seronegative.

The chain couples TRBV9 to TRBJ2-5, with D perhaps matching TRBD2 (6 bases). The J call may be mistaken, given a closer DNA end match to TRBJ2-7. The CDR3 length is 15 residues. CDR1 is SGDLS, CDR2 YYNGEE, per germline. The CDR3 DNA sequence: TGTGCCAGCAGCGCCGGAGGGCGGGCGACCTACGAGCAGTACTTC. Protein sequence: CASSAGGRATYEQYF.

For the CDR3, the DNA is TGTGCCAGCAGCTTGGGACCCGGGACAGGGGACGAGCAGTACTTC. Its protein product is CASSLGPGTGDEQYF. The chain carries TRBV5-6 and TRBJ2-7; 10 nucleotides match TRBD1. CDR3 length: 15 residues. Germline V gene data show CDR1 as SGHDT and CDR2 as YYEEEE. V shed 0 bases and J 5 bases; nucleotides not matched to a gene: 5.

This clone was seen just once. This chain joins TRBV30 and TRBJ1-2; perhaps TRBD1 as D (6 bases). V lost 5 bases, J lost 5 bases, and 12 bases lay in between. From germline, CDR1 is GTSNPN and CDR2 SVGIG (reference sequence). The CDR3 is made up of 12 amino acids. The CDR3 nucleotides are TGTGCCTGGGGACCAGGGGTGTATGGCTACACCTTC. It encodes CAWGPGVYGYTF.

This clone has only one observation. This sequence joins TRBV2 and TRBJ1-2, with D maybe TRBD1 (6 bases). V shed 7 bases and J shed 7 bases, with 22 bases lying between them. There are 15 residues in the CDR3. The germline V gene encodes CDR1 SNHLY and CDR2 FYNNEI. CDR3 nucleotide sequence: TGTGCCAGCAACGAGCAGGGGATCCCCTCAAGTGGCTACACCTTC. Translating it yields CASNEQGIPSSGYTF.

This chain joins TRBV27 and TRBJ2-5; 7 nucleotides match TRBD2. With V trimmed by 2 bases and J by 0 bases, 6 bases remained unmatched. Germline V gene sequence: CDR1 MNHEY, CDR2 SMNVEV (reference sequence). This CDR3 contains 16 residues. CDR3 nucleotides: TGTGCCAGCAGTTTAAGAAGCGGGGAGTACCAAGAGACCCAGTACTTC. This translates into CASSLRSGEYQETQYF.

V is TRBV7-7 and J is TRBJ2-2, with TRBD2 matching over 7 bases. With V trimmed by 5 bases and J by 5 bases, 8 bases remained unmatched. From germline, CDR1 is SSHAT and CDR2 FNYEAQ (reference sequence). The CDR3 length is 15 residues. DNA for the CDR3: TGTGCCAGCAGCCAAGGCGCGGGAGAGACCGGGGAGCTGTTTTTT. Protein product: CASSQGAGETGELFF.

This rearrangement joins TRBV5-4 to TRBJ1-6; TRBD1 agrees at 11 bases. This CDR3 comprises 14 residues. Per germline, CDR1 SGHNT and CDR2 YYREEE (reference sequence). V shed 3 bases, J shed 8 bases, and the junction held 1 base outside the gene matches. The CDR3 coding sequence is TGTGCCAGCAGCTGGGGACAGGGGGATTCACCCCTCCACTTT. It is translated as CASSWGQGDSPLHF.

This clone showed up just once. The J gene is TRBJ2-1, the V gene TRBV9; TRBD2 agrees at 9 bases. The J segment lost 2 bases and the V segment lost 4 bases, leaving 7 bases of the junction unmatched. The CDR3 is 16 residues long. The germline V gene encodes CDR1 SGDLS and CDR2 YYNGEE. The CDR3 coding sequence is TGTGCCAGCAGCAAAGCGGGAGGAGTGCCCTACAATGAGCAGTTCTTC. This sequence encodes CASSKAGGVPYNEQFF. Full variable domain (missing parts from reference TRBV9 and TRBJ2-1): DSGVTQTPKHLITATGQRVTLRCSPRSGDLSVYWYQQSLDQGLQFLIQYYNGEERAKGNILERFSAQQFPDLHSELNLSSLELGDSALYFCASSKAGGVPYNEQFFGPGTRLTVL.

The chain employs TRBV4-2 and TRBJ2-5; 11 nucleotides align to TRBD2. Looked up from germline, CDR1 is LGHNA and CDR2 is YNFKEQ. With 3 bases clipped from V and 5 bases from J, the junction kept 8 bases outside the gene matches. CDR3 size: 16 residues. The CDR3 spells CASSHTSGGRGETQYF. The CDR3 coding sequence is TGTGCCAGCAGCCACACTAGCGGGGGTCGGGGCGAGACCCAGTACTTC.

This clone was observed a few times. For the CDR3, the DNA is TGTGCCAGCAGTGCCGGACAGGGCCCGGATGAGCAGTTCTTC. This encodes CASSAGQGPDEQFF. The chain carries TRBV6-6 and TRBJ2-1; 8 nucleotides match TRBD1. The CDR3 sequence is 14 residues long. Losses at the gene ends were 5 bases for V and 8 bases for J; bases not matched to a gene: 8. CDR1 and CDR2 (germline): MNHNY, SVGAGI (reference sequence).